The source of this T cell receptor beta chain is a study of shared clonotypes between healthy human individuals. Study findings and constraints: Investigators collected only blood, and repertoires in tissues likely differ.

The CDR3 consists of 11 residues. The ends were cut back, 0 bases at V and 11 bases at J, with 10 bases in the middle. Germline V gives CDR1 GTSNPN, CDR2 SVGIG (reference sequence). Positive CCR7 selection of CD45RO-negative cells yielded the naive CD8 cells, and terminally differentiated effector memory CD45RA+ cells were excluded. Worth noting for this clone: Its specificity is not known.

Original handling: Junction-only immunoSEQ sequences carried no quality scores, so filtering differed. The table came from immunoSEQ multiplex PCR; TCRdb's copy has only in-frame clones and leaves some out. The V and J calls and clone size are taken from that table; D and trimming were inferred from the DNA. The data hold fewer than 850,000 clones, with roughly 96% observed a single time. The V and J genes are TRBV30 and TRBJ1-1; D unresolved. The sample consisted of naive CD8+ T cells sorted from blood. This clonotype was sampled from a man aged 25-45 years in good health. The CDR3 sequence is CAWSVGSGAFF. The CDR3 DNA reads TGTGCCTGGAGTGTAGGGAGTGGGGCTTTCTTT.